This TCR beta chain derives from a study of CD8 T cells in Susac syndrome. CDR3 length: 13 amino acids. Germline CDR1 is SQVTM and CDR2 is ANQGSEA. V was cut by 6 bases and J by 8 bases, with 17 bases left in between. The RNA input was roughly 0.5 to 1 ug, and it was reverse transcribed with random hexamers. TCRdb independently ran MiXCR on the immunoSEQ multiplex PCR reads; one entry per CDR3 protein. The table includes 150,000 or so distinct CDR3 sequences, approximately 93% detected once. V usage is TRBV29-1 and J usage is TRBJ2-4; D call uncertain. This clonotype was sampled from a human donor with multiple sclerosis. The specimen sequenced was CD4+ T cells from PBMCs. The CDR3 region has the DNA TGCAGCGTCGTTGGTGAGAGTTATTACATTCAGTACTTC. Its translation is CSVVGESYYIQYF.